What follows are 9 T cell receptor beta chains derived from one specimen sequenced in a study of cytomegalovirus exposure and HLA in healthy donors. Both 60 Vbeta primers and 13 Jbeta primers went into the PCR. The repertoire was sequenced with immunoSEQ multiplex PCR; TCRdb's copy has only in-frame clones and lacks some. The data contain about 78,000 clones, 60% to 70% of them singletons. The material sequenced was PBMCs. Receptor source: a man aged 30-40 years in good health and CMV-seropositive.

A single count supports this clone. The chain employs TRBV2 and TRBJ2-5, with 7 bases aligning to TRBD1. The V gene end was trimmed by 8 bases and the J gene end by 5 bases; junction bases not matched to a gene: 11. Germline V lookup: CDR1 SNHLY, CDR2 FYNNEI. The CDR3 runs 14 residues. The CDR3 spells CASFVTGSPETQYF. The DNA of the CDR3 is TGTGCCAGCTTTGTGACAGGGAGCCCGGAGACCCAGTACTTC.

This clone has a handful of counts. The chain is built from TRBV4-2 and TRBJ1-1; 10 nucleotides align to TRBD1. The CDR3 consists of 15 residues. Germline trimming cut 0 bases from V and 4 bases from J; bases unmatched to any gene: 2. Germline V gene lookup returns CDR1 LGHNA and CDR2 YNFKEQ. This CDR3 is CASSQDWTGGTEAFF. As DNA, the CDR3 is TGTGCCAGCAGCCAAGACTGGACAGGGGGCACTGAAGCTTTCTTT.

This chain joins TRBV2 and TRBJ1-5, with D maybe TRBD1 (5 bases). The V gene's germline CDR1 is SNHLY and CDR2 FYNNEI. The CDR3 length is 14 residues. V was clipped by 4 bases and J by 4 bases, with 11 bases between them. CDR3 bases: TGTGCCAGCAGTGGGGACTCTACGAATCAGCCCCAGCATTTT. Translating it yields CASSGDSTNQPQHF.

In the case of this clone: Other nucleotide sequences in the sample specify the same CDR3. The chain carries TRBV7-3 and TRBJ2-3, with D possibly matching TRBD2 (6 bases). This CDR3 has 14 amino acids. V lost 2 bases to trimming and J lost 2 bases, with 8 bases between them. Germline CDR1 and CDR2: SGHTA and FQGTGA. This CDR3 reads CASSLGGTTDTQYF. The CDR3, as DNA: TGTGCCAGCAGCTTAGGCGGGACCACAGATACGCAGTATTTT.

The rearrangement joins TRBV6-5 to TRBJ1-1; D unclear. The V gene's germline CDR1 is MNHEY and CDR2 SVGAGI. The V and J ends lost 6 bases and 6 bases respectively, with 14 bases between them. This CDR3 is built from 13 residues. Here the CDR3 reads CASRPSVRAEAFF. Written as DNA, the CDR3 is TGTGCCAGCAGACCGTCGGTACGCGCTGAAGCTTTCTTT.

The rearrangement links TRBV6-1 to TRBJ2-2; D unclear. V lost 6 bases to trimming and J lost 0 bases, with 8 bases between them. CDR1 MNHNS and CDR2 SASEGT come from the germline V gene. The CDR3 sequence is 14 residues long. For the CDR3, the DNA is TGTGCCAGCAGAGACCTAGCGAACACCGGGGAGCTGTTTTTT. As protein: CASRDLANTGELFF.

The V call is TRBV2, the J call TRBJ2-2, with D maybe TRBD1 (5 bases). Germline V lookup: CDR1 SNHLY, CDR2 FYNNEI. Trimming took 1 base from V and 4 from J, leaving 10 bases between them. This CDR3 comprises 15 residues. CDR3 region: CASSEEQGGTGELFF. Written as DNA, the CDR3 is TGTGCCAGCAGTGAAGAGCAGGGCGGCACCGGGGAGCTGTTTTTT.

J is TRBJ2-3 and V is TRBV5-1; TRBD1 might be the D (6 bases). Per germline, CDR1 SGHRS and CDR2 YFSETQ. Trimming removed 2 bases from V and 2 bases from J, with 9 bases in between. The CDR3 extends over 14 amino acids. The CDR3 DNA follows: TGCGCCAGCAGCTTTCAGGGGTCCACAGATACGCAGTATTTT. It encodes CASSFQGSTDTQYF.

The chain recombines TRBV6-1 with TRBJ1-1; TRBD1 is a possible D gene (5 bases). This CDR3 has 13 residues. The V and J ends lost 8 bases and 1 base respectively, with 11 bases between them. The germline V gene encodes CDR1 MNHNS and CDR2 SASEGT. The CDR3: CASGTPGNTEAFF. In DNA, the CDR3 is TGTGCCAGCGGGACTCCGGGGAACACTGAAGCTTTCTTT.